This TCR beta chain was identified during a study of blood T cell repertoires in COVID-19. Background on the study: The United States, Italy and Spain provided the acute and convalescent COVID-19 samples. Sample material is recorded as cDNA or gDNA derived from T cells, B-cell-depleted T cells, or PBMCs.

The length of the CDR3 is 13 residues. CDR1 and CDR2 from the germline V gene are SGHNT and YENEEA. V lost 5 bases, J lost 8 bases, and 5 bases stayed unmatched. The authors' processing: The authors estimated nucleated cell counts from reference gene primer amplification. Some clones are missing from TCRdb's copy, which holds only in-frame ones; the method was immunoSEQ multiplex PCR. V and J calls and clone size come straight from that table; D and trimming were deduced from the DNA. The sample lists roughly 340,000 clones; about 93% were seen once. This clone has only one observation. The TCR comes from a woman in her late teens or twenties who had recovered from COVID-19. V and J are TRBV11-3 and TRBJ2-2; TRBD2 matches at 7 bases. Source material: peripheral blood. CDR3 in amino acids: CASSTRTRGELFF. The CDR3, as DNA: TGTGCCAGCAGCACACGGACTAGAGGGGAGCTGTTTTTT.